This passage covers 11 T cell receptor beta chains from one sample sequenced in a study of T cells after posttransplantation cyclophosphamide. Controls had myeloablative marrow grafts with methotrexate and calcineurin inhibitor, sampled at 1 year. Sequencing was performed with immunoSEQ multiplex PCR; in TCRdb, only in-frame clones are kept and a portion is missing. The table records around 9,400 clones, around 89% of them present only once. This specimen was PBMCs, taken just over 440 days after allogeneic stem cell transplant with calcineurin inhibitor and methotrexate. The receptors derive from a male patient in his fifties or sixties who received an allogeneic stem cell transplant from an unrelated donor, was CMV-positive, and had chronic GVHD only. The graft donor may be the source of some T cells.

The CDR3 protein is CSVPGYNEQFF. As DNA, the CDR3 is TGCAGCGTTCCGGGGTACAATGAGCAGTTCTTC. This chain links TRBV29-1 with TRBJ2-1; D perhaps matches TRBD2 (5 bases). Germline V CDR1 and CDR2: SQVTM, ANQGSEA. The CDR3 contains 11 residues. Trimming removed 5 bases from V and 4 bases from J, with 6 bases in between.

The V call is TRBV10-2, the J call TRBJ1-2; 8 bases agree with TRBD1. This CDR3 is built from 12 residues. Germline V gene lookup returns CDR1 WSHSY and CDR2 SAAADI. The V gene end was trimmed by 5 bases and the J gene end by 6 bases; junction bases not matched to a gene: 2. This CDR3 reads CASSSRGHGYTF. The CDR3 coding sequence is TGCGCCAGCAGTTCCAGGGGGCATGGCTACACCTTC.

This chain links TRBV4-1 with TRBJ1-1, with D possibly matching TRBD1 (5 bases). Trimming stripped 1 base from V and 3 bases from J, with 12 bases between. The CDR3 totals 15 residues. Germline-derived CDR1 and CDR2 are MGHRA and YSYEKL. CDR3 coding DNA: TGCGCCAGCAGCCAAGGACACAAAGGGGACACTGAAGCTTTCTTT. It specifies CASSQGHKGDTEAFF.

This chain connects TRBV5-4 to TRBJ2-7, with 10 bases fitting TRBD2. Germline loops: CDR1 SGHNT, CDR2 YYREEE (reference sequence). The ends lost 3 bases at V and 3 bases at J; junction bases unmatched: 9. This CDR3 is 16 amino acids long. CDR3 protein: CASSSPSSGSLYEQYF. CDR3 in DNA: TGTGCCAGCAGCTCTCCCTCTAGCGGGAGTCTCTACGAGCAGTACTTC.

The chain carries TRBV12-5 and TRBJ1-2; TRBD1 matches at 8 bases. CDR3 size: 12 residues. Germline V gives CDR1 LGHNT, CDR2 FRNRAP. V lost 4 bases to trimming and J lost 8 bases; unmatched junction nucleotides: 3. CDR3 region: CASGWTGYGYTF. In DNA, the CDR3 is TGTGCTAGTGGTTGGACAGGGTACGGCTACACCTTC.

The CDR3 protein is CASSLEVAIEQYF. Written as DNA, the CDR3 is TGTGCCAGCAGCTTAGAAGTAGCGATCGAGCAGTACTTC. The rearrangement joins TRBV11-2 to TRBJ2-7, with D maybe TRBD2 (5 bases). CDR1 is SGHAT, CDR2 FQNNGV, per germline. This CDR3 comprises 13 residues. Trimming took 0 bases from V and 6 from J, leaving 9 bases between them.

The gene calls are TRBV5-1 and TRBJ2-1; perhaps TRBD2 as D (6 bases). This CDR3 comprises 14 residues. Trimming cost V 0 bases and J 2 bases, with 6 bases left between them. Germline assignment: CDR1 SGHRS and CDR2 YFSETQ. CDR3 nucleotide sequence: TGCGCCAGCAGCTTGGCTAGCGCCTACAATGAGCAGTTCTTC. This encodes CASSLASAYNEQFF.

The chain uses TRBV7-9 and TRBJ1-4, with TRBD1 matching 8 bases. With 3 bases clipped from V and 6 bases from J, the junction kept 9 bases outside the gene matches. The CDR3 covers 16 residues. CDR1 SEHNR and CDR2 FQNEAQ come from the germline V gene (reference sequence). The CDR3 region is CASSFVPGGRDEKLFF. The DNA for the CDR3 is TGTGCCAGCAGCTTCGTACCAGGGGGCCGGGATGAAAAACTGTTTTTT.

The chain carries TRBV19 and TRBJ2-1; 9 nucleotides match TRBD1. Trimming removed 7 bases from V and 6 bases from J; junction bases left unmatched: 10. The V gene's germline CDR1 is LNHDA and CDR2 SQIVND (reference sequence). The CDR3 totals 15 residues. This CDR3 reads CASNPTGGDFNEQFF. As DNA, the CDR3 is TGTGCCAGTAATCCGACAGGGGGAGATTTCAATGAGCAGTTCTTC.

The chain joins TRBV27 to TRBJ2-1; 11 positions agree with TRBD2. Germline assignment: CDR1 MNHEY and CDR2 SMNVEV (reference sequence). The CDR3 spans 16 residues. J lost 7 bases, V lost 5 bases, and 10 bases had no gene match. CDR3 in DNA: TGTGCCAGCAGTCGCTTAGCGGGAGGGGCGGGGAATGAGCAGTTCTTC. Residues: CASSRLAGGAGNEQFF.

This chain links TRBV6-5 with TRBJ2-2, with D perhaps TRBD2 (7 bases). The CDR3 is 14 amino acids. Trimming pared 0 bases from V and 6 bases from J, leaving 8 bases between. The germline V gene encodes CDR1 MNHEY and CDR2 SVGAGI. The CDR3, as DNA: TGTGCCAGCAGTTACTCGGGGGGGCCCGGGGAGCTGTTTTTT. Translation: CASSYSGGPGELFF.